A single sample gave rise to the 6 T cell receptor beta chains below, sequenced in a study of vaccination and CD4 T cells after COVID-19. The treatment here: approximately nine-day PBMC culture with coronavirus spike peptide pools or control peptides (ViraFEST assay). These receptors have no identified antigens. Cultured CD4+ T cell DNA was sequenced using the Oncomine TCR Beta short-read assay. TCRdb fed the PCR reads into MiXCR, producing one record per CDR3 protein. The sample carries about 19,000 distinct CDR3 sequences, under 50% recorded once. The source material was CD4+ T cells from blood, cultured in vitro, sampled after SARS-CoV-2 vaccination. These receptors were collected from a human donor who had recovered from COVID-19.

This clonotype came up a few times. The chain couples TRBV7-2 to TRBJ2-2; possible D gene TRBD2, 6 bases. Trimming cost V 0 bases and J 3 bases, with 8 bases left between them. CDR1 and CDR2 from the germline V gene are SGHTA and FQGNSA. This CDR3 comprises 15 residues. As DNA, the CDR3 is TGTGCCAGCAGCTTAGCCTTAGCGGACACCGGGGAGCTGTTTTTT. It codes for CASSLALADTGELFF.

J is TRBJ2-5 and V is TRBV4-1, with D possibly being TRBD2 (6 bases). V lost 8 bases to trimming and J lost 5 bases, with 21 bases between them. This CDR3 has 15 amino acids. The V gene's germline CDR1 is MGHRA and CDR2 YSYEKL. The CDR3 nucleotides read TGCGCCAGCCGGGCATTAGCGGTATCTTTCGAGACCCAGTACTTC. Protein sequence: CASRALAVSFETQYF.

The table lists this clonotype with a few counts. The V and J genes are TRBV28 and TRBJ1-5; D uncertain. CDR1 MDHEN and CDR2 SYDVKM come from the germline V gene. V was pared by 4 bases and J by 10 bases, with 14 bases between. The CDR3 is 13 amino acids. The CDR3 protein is CASSSDVLNPQHF. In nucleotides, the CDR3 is TGTGCCAGCAGTTCGGATGTCCTAAACCCCCAGCATTTT.

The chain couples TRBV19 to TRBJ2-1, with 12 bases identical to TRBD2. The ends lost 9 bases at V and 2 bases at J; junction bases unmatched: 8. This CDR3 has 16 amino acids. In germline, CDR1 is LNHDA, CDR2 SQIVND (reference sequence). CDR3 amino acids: CASTTSGRPPYNEQFF. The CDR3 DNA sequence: TGTGCCAGCACAACTAGCGGGAGGCCCCCCTACAATGAGCAGTTCTTC.

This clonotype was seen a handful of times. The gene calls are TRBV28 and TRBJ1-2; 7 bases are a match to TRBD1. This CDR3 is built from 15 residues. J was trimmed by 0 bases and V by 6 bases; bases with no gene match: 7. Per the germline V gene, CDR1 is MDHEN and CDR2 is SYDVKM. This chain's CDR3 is CASRDRAISNYGYTF. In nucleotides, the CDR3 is TGTGCCAGCAGAGACAGGGCTATTTCTAACTATGGCTACACCTTC.

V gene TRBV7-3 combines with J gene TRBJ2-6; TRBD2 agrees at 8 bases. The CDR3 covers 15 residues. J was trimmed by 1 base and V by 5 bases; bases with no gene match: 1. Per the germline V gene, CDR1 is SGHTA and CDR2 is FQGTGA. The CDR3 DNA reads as TGTGCCAGCAGCCCGGGGGGGTCTGGGGCCAACGTCCTGACTTTC. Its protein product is CASSPGGSGANVLTF.